The sequence of this T cell receptor (beta chain) was determined in a study of glioma-infiltrating T cells after dendritic cell vaccination. Study-level results: Few patients contributed both blood and tumor specimens.

To note about this clone: Its antigen is undetermined.

Time point: after dendritic cell vaccination, including at tumor progression/relapse. All glioblastoma patients lacked an isocitrate dehydrogenase mutation. V dropped 2 bases and J dropped 4 bases, with 5 bases sitting between them. Per the germline V gene, CDR1 is SGHDN and CDR2 is FVKESK. CDR3 length: 12 amino acids. Profiling relied on immunoSEQ multiplex PCR, and the TCRdb table lists in-frame clones only, not all of them. The sample holds tens of thousands of clones, 85% seen once. Source: blood, taken after dendritic cell vaccination. The chain carries TRBV14 and TRBJ1-2; possible D gene TRBD1, 5 bases. The origin of this receptor is a human donor with glioblastoma. CDR3 amino acids: CASSQTGYGYTF. The CDR3 DNA reads TGTGCCAGCAGCCAAACAGGCTATGGCTACACCTTC.